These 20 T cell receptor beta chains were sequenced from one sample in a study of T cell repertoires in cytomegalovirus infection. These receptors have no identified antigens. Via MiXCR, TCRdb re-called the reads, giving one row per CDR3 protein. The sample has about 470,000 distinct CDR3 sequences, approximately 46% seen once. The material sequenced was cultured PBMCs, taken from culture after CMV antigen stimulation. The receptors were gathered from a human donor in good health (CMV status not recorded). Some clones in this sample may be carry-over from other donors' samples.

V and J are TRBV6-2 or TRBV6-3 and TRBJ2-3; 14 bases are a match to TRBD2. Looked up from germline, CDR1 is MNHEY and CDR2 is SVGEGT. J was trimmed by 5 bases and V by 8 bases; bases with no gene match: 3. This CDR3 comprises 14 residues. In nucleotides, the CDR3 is TGTGCCAGCCTGACTAGCGGGAGGGGAGATACGCAGTATTTT. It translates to CASLTSGRGDTQYF.

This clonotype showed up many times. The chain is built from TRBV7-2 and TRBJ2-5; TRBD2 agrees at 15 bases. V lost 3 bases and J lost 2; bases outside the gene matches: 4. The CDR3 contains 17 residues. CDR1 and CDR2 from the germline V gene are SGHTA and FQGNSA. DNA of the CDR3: TGTGCCAGCAGCTTGGGACTAGCGGGAGGATATCAAGAGACCCAGTACTTC. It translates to CASSLGLAGGYQETQYF.

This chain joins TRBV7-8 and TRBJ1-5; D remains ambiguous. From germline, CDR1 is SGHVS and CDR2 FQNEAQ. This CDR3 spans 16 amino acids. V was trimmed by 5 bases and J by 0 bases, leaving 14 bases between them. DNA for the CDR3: TGTGCCAGCAGCCCCCGGGCCCAGGCTAGCAATCAGCCCCAGCATTTT. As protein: CASSPRAQASNQPQHF.

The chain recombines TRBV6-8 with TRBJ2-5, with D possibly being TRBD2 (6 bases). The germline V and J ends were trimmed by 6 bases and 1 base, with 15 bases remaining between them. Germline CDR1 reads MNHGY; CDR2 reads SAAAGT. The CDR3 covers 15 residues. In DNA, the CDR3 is TGTGCCAGCAGCCCGGCGCTGGGGGGCCAAGAGACCCAGTACTTC. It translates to CASSPALGGQETQYF.

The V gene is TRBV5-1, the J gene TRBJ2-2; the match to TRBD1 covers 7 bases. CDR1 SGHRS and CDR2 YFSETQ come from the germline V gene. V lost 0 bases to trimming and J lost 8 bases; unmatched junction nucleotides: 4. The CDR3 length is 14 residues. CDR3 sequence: CASSLDRGVGELFF. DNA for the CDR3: TGCGCCAGCAGCTTGGACAGGGGCGTTGGGGAGCTGTTTTTT.

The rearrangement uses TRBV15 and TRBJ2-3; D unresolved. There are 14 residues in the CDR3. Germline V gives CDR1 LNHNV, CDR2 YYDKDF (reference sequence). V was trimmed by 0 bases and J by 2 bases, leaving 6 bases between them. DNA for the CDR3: TGTGCCACCAGCAGAGAACAAATCACAGATACGCAGTATTTT. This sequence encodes CATSREQITDTQYF.

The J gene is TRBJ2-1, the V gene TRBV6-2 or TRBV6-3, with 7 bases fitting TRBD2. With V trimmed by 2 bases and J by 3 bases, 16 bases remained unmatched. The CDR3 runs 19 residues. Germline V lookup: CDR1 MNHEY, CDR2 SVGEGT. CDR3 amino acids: CASSYAGLILAEVYNEQFF. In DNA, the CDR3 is TGTGCCAGCAGTTACGCGGGGTTGATTCTAGCGGAGGTCTACAATGAGCAGTTCTTC.

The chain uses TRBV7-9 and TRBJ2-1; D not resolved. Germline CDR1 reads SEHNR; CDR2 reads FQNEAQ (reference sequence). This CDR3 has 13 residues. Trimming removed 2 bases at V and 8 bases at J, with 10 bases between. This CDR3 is CASSLILPDEQFF. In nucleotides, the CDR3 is TGTGCCAGCAGCTTAATACTACCCGATGAGCAGTTCTTC.

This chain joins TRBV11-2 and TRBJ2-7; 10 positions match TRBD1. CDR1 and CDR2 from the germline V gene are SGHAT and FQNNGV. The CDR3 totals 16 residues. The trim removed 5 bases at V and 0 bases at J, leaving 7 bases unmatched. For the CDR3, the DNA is TGTGCCAGCAGCACACTTGGGACAGGGGACTCCTACGAGCAGTACTTC. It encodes CASSTLGTGDSYEQYF.

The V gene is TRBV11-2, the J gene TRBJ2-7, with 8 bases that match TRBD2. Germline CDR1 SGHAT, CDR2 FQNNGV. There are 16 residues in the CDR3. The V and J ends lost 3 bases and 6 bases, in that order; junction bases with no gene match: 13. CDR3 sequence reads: CASSFVSPGRASEQYF. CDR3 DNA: TGTGCCAGCAGCTTCGTGAGTCCCGGGAGGGCCTCCGAGCAGTACTTC.

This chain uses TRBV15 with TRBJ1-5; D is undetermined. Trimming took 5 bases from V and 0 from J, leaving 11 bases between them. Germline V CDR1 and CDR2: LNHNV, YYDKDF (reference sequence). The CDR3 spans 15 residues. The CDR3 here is CATSPWRTSNQPQHF. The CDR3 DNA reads TGTGCCACCAGCCCGTGGAGAACTAGCAATCAGCCCCAGCATTTT.

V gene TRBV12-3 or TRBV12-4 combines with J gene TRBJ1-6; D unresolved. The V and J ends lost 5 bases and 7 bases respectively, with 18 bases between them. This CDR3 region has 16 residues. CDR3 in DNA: TGTGCCAGCAGTGTGCGGTTTCCGCAACCGAATTCACCCCTCCACTTT. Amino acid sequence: CASSVRFPQPNSPLHF.

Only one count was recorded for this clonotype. CDR3 protein: CASSARDRAGNTIYF. The CDR3 coding sequence is TGTGCCAGCAGCGCCCGGGACAGGGCTGGAAACACCATATATTTT. J is TRBJ1-3 and V is TRBV11-2; 9 bases map to TRBD1. The CDR3 has 15 amino acids. Germline trimming cut 5 bases from V and 2 bases from J; bases unmatched to any gene: 4. Germline CDR1 is SGHAT and CDR2 is FQNNGV.

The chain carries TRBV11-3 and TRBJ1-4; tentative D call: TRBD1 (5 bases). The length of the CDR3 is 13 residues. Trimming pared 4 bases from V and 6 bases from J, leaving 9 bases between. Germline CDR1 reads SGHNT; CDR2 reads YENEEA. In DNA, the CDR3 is TGTGCCAGCAGCTCGTTCAGGGATGAAAAACTGTTTTTT. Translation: CASSSFRDEKLFF. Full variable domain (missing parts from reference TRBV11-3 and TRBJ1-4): EAGVVQSPRYKIIEKKQPVAFWCNPISGHNTLYWYLQNLGQGPELLIRYENEEAVDDSQLPKDRFSAERLKGVDSTLKIQPAELGDSAVYLCASSSFRDEKLFFGSGTQLSVL.

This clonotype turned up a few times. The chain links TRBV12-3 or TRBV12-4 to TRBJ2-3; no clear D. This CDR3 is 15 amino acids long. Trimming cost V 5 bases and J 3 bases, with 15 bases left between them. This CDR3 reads CASSIGLVSTDTQYF. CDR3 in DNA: TGTGCCAGCAGTATTGGCCTCGTGAGTACAGATACGCAGTATTTT.

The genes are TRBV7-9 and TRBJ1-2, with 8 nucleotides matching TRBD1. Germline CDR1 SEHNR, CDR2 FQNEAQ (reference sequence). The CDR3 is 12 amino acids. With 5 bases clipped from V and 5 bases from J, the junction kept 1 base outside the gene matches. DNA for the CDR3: TGTGCCAGCAGCCGGACAGGGTATGGCTACACCTTC. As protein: CASSRTGYGYTF.

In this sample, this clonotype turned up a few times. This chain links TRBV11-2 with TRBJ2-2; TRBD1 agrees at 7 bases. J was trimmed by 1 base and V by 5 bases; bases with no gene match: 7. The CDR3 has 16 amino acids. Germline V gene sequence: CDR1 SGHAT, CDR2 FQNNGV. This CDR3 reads CASSIYRGWNTGELFF. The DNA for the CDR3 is TGTGCCAGCAGCATCTACAGGGGTTGGAACACCGGGGAGCTGTTTTTT. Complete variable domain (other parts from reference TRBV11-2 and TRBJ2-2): EAGVAQSPRYKIIEKRQSVAFWCNPISGHATLYWYQQILGQGPKLLIQFQNNGVVDDSQLPKDRFSAERLKGVDSTLKIQPAKLEDSAVYLCASSIYRGWNTGELFFGEGSRLTVL.

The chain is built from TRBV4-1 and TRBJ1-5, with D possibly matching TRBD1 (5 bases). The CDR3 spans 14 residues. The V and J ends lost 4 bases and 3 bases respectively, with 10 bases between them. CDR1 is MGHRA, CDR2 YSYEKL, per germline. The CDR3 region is CASSPTVTNQPQHF. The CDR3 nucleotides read TGCGCCAGCAGCCCGACAGTTACCAATCAGCCCCAGCATTTT.

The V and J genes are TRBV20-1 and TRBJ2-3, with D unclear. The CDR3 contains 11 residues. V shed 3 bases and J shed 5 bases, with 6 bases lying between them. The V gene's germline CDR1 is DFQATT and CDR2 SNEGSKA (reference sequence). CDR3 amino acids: CSASRGDTQYF. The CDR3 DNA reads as TGCAGTGCTAGTCGTGGAGATACGCAGTATTTT.

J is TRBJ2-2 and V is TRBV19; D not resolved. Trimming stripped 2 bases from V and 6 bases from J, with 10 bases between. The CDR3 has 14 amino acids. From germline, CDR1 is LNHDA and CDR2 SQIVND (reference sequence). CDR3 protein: CASSITALAGELFF. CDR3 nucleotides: TGTGCCAGTAGTATAACCGCTCTGGCCGGGGAGCTGTTTTTT. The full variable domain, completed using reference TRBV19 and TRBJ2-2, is DGGITQSPKYLFRKEGQNVTLSCEQNLNHDAMYWYRQDPGQGLRLIYYSQIVNDFQKGDIAEGYSVSREKKESFPLTVTSAQKNPTAFYLCASSITALAGELFFGEGSRLTVL.